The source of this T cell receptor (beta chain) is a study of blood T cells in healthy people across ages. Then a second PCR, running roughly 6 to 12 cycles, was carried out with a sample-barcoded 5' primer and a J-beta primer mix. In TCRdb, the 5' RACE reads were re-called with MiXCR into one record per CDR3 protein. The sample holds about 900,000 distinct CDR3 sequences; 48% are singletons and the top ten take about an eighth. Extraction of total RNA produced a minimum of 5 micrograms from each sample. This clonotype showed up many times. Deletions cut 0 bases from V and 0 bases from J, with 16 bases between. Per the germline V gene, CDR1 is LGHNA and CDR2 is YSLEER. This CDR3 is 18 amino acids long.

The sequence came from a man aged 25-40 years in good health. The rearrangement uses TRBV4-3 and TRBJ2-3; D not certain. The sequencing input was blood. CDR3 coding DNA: TGCGCCAGCAGCCAAGATCCCCGGGCCGGTCAAAGCACAGATACGCAGTATTTT. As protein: CASSQDPRAGQSTDTQYF.